These 31 T cell receptor beta chains were all obtained from the same sample, sequenced in a study of sequential checkpoint blockade in melanoma. Treatment noted: randomized to nivolumab then ipilimumab (arm A) or the reverse (arm B). Clones were sequenced by immunoSEQ multiplex PCR, and TCRdb holds only the in-frame ones, with some missing. The sample has some 17,000 clones; roughly two thirds are singletons. This sample comprised CD8+ T cells sorted from blood (inferred from file names), obtained from a patient given nivolumab and ipilimumab in sequence. These receptors were obtained from a human donor with melanoma.

The genes are TRBV13 and TRBJ2-5, with 11 bases lining up with TRBD2. Germline V CDR1 and CDR2: PRHDT, FYEKMQ (reference sequence). The V segment lost 2 bases and the J segment 5 bases; nucleotides outside the gene matches: 10. The CDR3 is 17 residues long. CDR3 region: CASSLLLLAGGDETQYF. CDR3 in DNA: TGTGCCAGCAGCTTATTACTCCTAGCGGGGGGCGATGAGACCCAGTACTTC.

The chain links TRBV27 to TRBJ2-3; possible D gene TRBD1, 5 bases. This CDR3 is 15 amino acids long. Germline V gene lookup returns CDR1 MNHEY and CDR2 SMNVEV (reference sequence). The V and J ends lost 6 bases and 0 bases respectively, with 13 bases between them. The CDR3 reads CASRGLGYSTDTQYF. The CDR3, as DNA: TGTGCCAGCAGGGGGCTCGGGTATAGCACAGATACGCAGTATTTT.

This clone was observed once. The V call is TRBV7-6, the J call TRBJ2-5; the D gene is possibly TRBD2 (5 bases). Germline V gives CDR1 SGHVS, CDR2 FNYEAQ. Between the trimmed V and J ends, which lost 2 bases and 9 bases, there was a span of 16 bases. The CDR3 is 14 amino acids. The CDR3 loop reads CASSLQPPSEAQYF. The CDR3 DNA reads TGTGCCAGCAGCTTACAACCCCCCTCGGAGGCCCAGTACTTC. Based on the CDR3 plus reference TRBV7-6 and TRBJ2-5, the full variable domain is GAGVSQSPRYKVTKRGQDVALRCDPISGHVSLYWYRQALGQGPEFLTYFNYEAQQDKSGLPNDRFSAERPEGSISTLTIQRTEQRDSAMYRCASSLQPPSEAQYFGPGTRLLVL.

The chain joins TRBV2 to TRBJ1-2, with D unclear. In germline, CDR1 is SNHLY, CDR2 FYNNEI. This CDR3 is built from 16 residues. The ends were cut back, 2 bases at V and 2 bases at J, with 15 bases in the middle. The CDR3 sequence is CASSETGRVGNYGYTF. CDR3 coding DNA: TGTGCCAGCAGTGAAACGGGAAGGGTCGGGAACTATGGCTACACCTTC.

The chain employs TRBV9 and TRBJ1-4; TRBD1 matches 9 bases. The trim removed 4 bases at V and 7 bases at J, leaving 8 bases unmatched. Germline V gives CDR1 SGDLS, CDR2 YYNGEE. The CDR3 totals 15 residues. The CDR3 protein is CASSFGQGIFEKLFF. Written as DNA, the CDR3 is TGTGCCAGCAGCTTCGGACAGGGGATTTTTGAAAAACTGTTTTTT. Combining the CDR3 with reference TRBV9 and TRBJ1-4 gives the whole variable domain DSGVTQTPKHLITATGQRVTLRCSPRSGDLSVYWYQQSLDQGLQFLIQYYNGEERAKGNILERFSAQQFPDLHSELNLSSLELGDSALYFCASSFGQGIFEKLFFGSGTQLSVL.

CDR3 bases: TGCAGCGCCGGGACAGGACCCAGTGGAGGGACCCAGTACTTC. Its translation: CSAGTGPSGGTQYF. The V and J genes are TRBV29-1 and TRBJ2-5; 8 bases fit TRBD1. Germline CDR1 and CDR2: SQVTM and ANQGSEA. This CDR3 is 14 amino acids long. The J segment lost 7 bases and the V segment lost 7 bases, leaving 14 bases of the junction unmatched.

This chain uses TRBV11-3 with TRBJ2-7; 9 bases agree with TRBD2. This CDR3 has 15 amino acids. The germline gives CDR1 SGHNT, CDR2 YENEEA. The J segment lost 0 bases and the V segment lost 5 bases, leaving 5 bases of the junction unmatched. The CDR3 protein is CASSRISGSSYEQYF. The CDR3, as DNA: TGTGCCAGCAGCCGAATTAGCGGGAGCTCCTACGAGCAGTACTTC.

V and J are TRBV20-1 and TRBJ1-2; D unclear. Germline values: CDR1 DFQATT, CDR2 SNEGSKA (reference sequence). The CDR3 is 11 amino acids. Trimming removed 3 bases at V and 8 bases at J, with 10 bases between. CDR3 amino acids: CSARATGGYTF. The CDR3 coding sequence is TGCAGTGCTAGGGCGACTGGCGGCTACACCTTC.

The chain carries TRBV10-3 and TRBJ2-3; D is ambiguous. This CDR3 has 14 amino acids. Trimming stripped 3 bases from V and 6 bases from J, with 13 bases between. CDR1 and CDR2 from the germline V gene are ENHRY and SYGVKD. The CDR3 bases are TGTGCCATCAGTGATCCTAGTGAATTGGATACGCAGTATTTT. It is translated as CAISDPSELDTQYF.

This chain uses TRBV13 with TRBJ2-2; 8 bases match TRBD2. Losses at the gene ends were 2 bases for V and 5 bases for J; bases not matched to a gene: 13. The CDR3 runs to 18 residues. Germline V CDR1 and CDR2: PRHDT, FYEKMQ (reference sequence). This chain's CDR3 is CASSLLAGAGDKTGELFF. For the CDR3, the DNA is TGTGCCAGCAGCTTATTGGCCGGAGCGGGGGACAAAACCGGGGAGCTGTTTTTT.

The chain uses TRBV4-3 and TRBJ1-6; perhaps TRBD1 as D (5 bases). Germline V gene sequence: CDR1 LGHNA, CDR2 YSLEER. The CDR3 is 15 amino acids. The V and J ends lost 0 bases and 7 bases respectively, with 10 bases between them. CDR3 coding DNA: TGCGCCAGCAGCCAAGACCGGGGGAGGAATTCACCCCTCCACTTT. Its translation is CASSQDRGRNSPLHF.

V gene TRBV27 combines with J gene TRBJ2-7, with 9 bases that match TRBD1. CDR3 size: 15 residues. Germline V lookup: CDR1 MNHEY, CDR2 SMNVEV (reference sequence). After removal of 0 bases from V and 4 bases from J, the junction contained 4 bases not matched to a gene. The chain's CDR3 is CASSLSRTGVYEQYF. The CDR3 DNA follows: TGTGCCAGCAGTTTATCCCGGACAGGGGTGTACGAGCAGTACTTC.

V gene TRBV4-3 combines with J gene TRBJ1-1; tentative D call: TRBD1 (5 bases). Germline V gene lookup returns CDR1 LGHNA and CDR2 YSLEER. The CDR3 covers 14 residues. V was trimmed by 4 bases and J by 5 bases, leaving 14 bases between them. Written as DNA, the CDR3 is TGCGCCAGCAGCCCACAGGTGATGGGAACTGAAGCTTTCTTT. It codes for CASSPQVMGTEAFF.

This clone occurred once. The V and J genes are TRBV6-6 and TRBJ2-7; TRBD1 agrees at 9 bases. This CDR3 is 15 amino acids long. V dropped 5 bases and J dropped 5; count of bases not matched to a gene: 10. Per germline, CDR1 MNHNY and CDR2 SVGAGI (reference sequence). CDR3 residues: CASSQIQGAHDEQYF. Written as DNA, the CDR3 is TGTGCCAGCAGTCAAATACAGGGGGCGCATGACGAGCAGTACTTC.

This clone is labeled as medium-sized (0.01 to 0.1%). V usage is TRBV27 and J usage is TRBJ1-1; possible D gene TRBD1, 6 bases. Germline assignment: CDR1 MNHEY and CDR2 SMNVEV (reference sequence). The V end was cut by 2 bases, the J end by 0 bases, with 10 bases between. There are 15 residues in the CDR3. CDR3 nucleotides: TGTGCCAGCAGTTTACTCAACAGGGTGAACACTGAAGCTTTCTTT. Its protein is CASSLLNRVNTEAFF.

The chain links TRBV6-6 to TRBJ2-1, with 8 bases aligning to TRBD2. The CDR3 has 13 amino acids. CDR1 is MNHNY and CDR2 is SVGAGI in the germline V gene (reference sequence). V was pared by 4 bases and J by 10 bases, with 6 bases of the junction left unmatched. The DNA for the CDR3 is TGTGCCAGCAGTTTTCGGACTAGCAACGAGCAGTTCTTC. It codes for CASSFRTSNEQFF.

The table lists this clone with a few counts. One end of the junction does not line up with germline, which may come from a read error. The CDR3 nucleotides read TGTGCCAGCAGCGCGAGAGACAATGAGCAGTTCTTC. This encodes CASSARDNEQFF. The rearrangement links TRBV4-1 to TRBJ2-1; D not resolved. Germline-derived CDR1 and CDR2 are MGHRA and YSYEKL. This CDR3 has 12 residues.

This chain connects TRBV25-1 to TRBJ1-4, with D possibly matching TRBD1 (5 bases). Germline assignment: CDR1 MGHDK and CDR2 SYGVNS. This CDR3 has 17 residues. V lost 1 base, J lost 5 bases, and 17 bases lay in between. CDR3 sequence (DNA): TGTGCCAGCAGTGAATCCTACTCAGGGAAGCCAAATGAAAAACTGTTTTTT. Its translation is CASSESYSGKPNEKLFF.

The V and J genes are TRBV7-9 and TRBJ1-1; D gene uncertain. Germline CDR1 reads SEHNR; CDR2 reads FQNEAQ (reference sequence). The CDR3 extends over 15 amino acids. With 7 bases removed from V and 5 bases from J, the gap between germline ends came to 20 bases. The CDR3 protein is CASTRRREWETEAFF. The CDR3 nucleotides are TGTGCCAGCACCCGAAGGAGGGAGTGGGAAACTGAAGCTTTCTTT.

CDR3 region: CASGKQGQGYGYTF. CDR3 in DNA: TGTGCTAGTGGTAAACAGGGACAGGGCTATGGCTACACCTTC. The rearrangement uses TRBV12-5 and TRBJ1-2, with TRBD1 matching 9 bases. Germline CDR1 reads LGHNT; CDR2 reads FRNRAP. This CDR3 has 14 residues. The V segment lost 5 bases and the J segment 4 bases; nucleotides outside the gene matches: 5.

The chain recombines TRBV10-3 with TRBJ1-1; D not certain. V gave up 2 bases and J gave up 1 base, with 5 bases separating them. Germline CDR1 is ENHRY and CDR2 is SYGVKD. The CDR3 runs to 13 residues. The CDR3 DNA sequence: TGTGCCATCAGTGAGCTTAAGAACACTGAAGCTTTCTTT. This translates into CAISELKNTEAFF.

This clone was seen just once. This chain connects TRBV7-6 to TRBJ1-4; TRBD1 aligns across 9 bases. The CDR3 contains 16 residues. In germline, CDR1 is SGHVS, CDR2 FNYEAQ. The V segment lost 4 bases and the J segment 8 bases; nucleotides outside the gene matches: 11. CDR3 in amino acids: CASSSPGQGGNEKLFF. Written as DNA, the CDR3 is TGTGCCAGCAGCTCCCCGGGACAGGGAGGGAACGAAAAACTGTTTTTT.

This clone was counted a few times. CDR3 nucleotides: TGTGCCAGCTCCCGGGGGGTCACCTACAATGAGCAGTTCTTC. Translation: CASSRGVTYNEQFF. This chain links TRBV5-8 with TRBJ2-1; TRBD2 aligns across 7 bases. CDR1 and CDR2 (germline): SGHTS, YDEGEE. J was trimmed by 2 bases and V by 7 bases; bases with no gene match: 6. This CDR3 has 14 amino acids.

The chain is built from TRBV4-1 and TRBJ2-4; 7 bases match TRBD2. Per the germline V gene, CDR1 is MGHRA and CDR2 is YSYEKL. CDR3 length equals 14 residues. J lost 7 bases, V lost 1 base, and 4 bases had no gene match. CDR3: CASSQAGGSNIQYF. The CDR3 region has the DNA TGCGCCAGCAGCCAAGCCGGCGGGAGTAACATTCAGTACTTC.

The chain joins TRBV29-1 to TRBJ2-7; D is uncertain. CDR1 and CDR2 from the germline V gene are SQVTM and ANQGSEA. This CDR3 contains 12 residues. V lost 4 bases and J 4 bases, leaving 11 bases between the germline ends. CDR3 region: CSVVHRDYEQYF. The CDR3 nucleotides are TGCAGCGTTGTTCACAGAGATTACGAGCAGTACTTC.

The chain recombines TRBV4-1 with TRBJ2-7; 10 bases align to TRBD2. V shed 2 bases, J shed 0 bases, and the junction held 7 bases outside the gene matches. Germline loops: CDR1 MGHRA, CDR2 YSYEKL. This CDR3 has 17 residues. The CDR3 DNA follows: TGCGCCAGCAGCCAAAGGCTAGCGGGGGAGCACTCCTACGAGCAGTACTTC. Protein: CASSQRLAGEHSYEQYF.

The V call is TRBV4-3, the J call TRBJ2-1; 8 positions agree with TRBD2. Germline CDR1 reads LGHNA; CDR2 reads YSLEER. The trim removed 4 bases at V and 8 bases at J, leaving 10 bases unmatched. This CDR3 region has 15 residues. The CDR3 sequence is CASSRSGRSGYEQFF. The DNA for the CDR3 is TGCGCCAGCAGCCGCAGCGGGAGAAGTGGTTATGAGCAGTTCTTC.

The chain combines TRBV10-3 with TRBJ2-4; 9 bases fit TRBD2. V dropped 4 bases and J dropped 3; count of bases not matched to a gene: 10. Germline CDR1 and CDR2: ENHRY and SYGVKD. The CDR3 consists of 17 residues. CDR3 sequence (DNA): TGTGCCATCAGTGGGACTAGCGAACCGTTGGGCAAAAACATTCAGTACTTC. This encodes CAISGTSEPLGKNIQYF.

In this sample, this clone turned up once. V gene TRBV30 combines with J gene TRBJ1-1; the D gene is possibly TRBD1 (6 bases). The germline gives CDR1 GTSNPN, CDR2 SVGIG (reference sequence). The CDR3 spans 14 residues. Trimming cost V 2 bases and J 5 bases, with 15 bases left between them. CDR3 residues: CAWSPQGGGTEAFF. The DNA for the CDR3 is TGTGCCTGGAGTCCCCAAGGGGGGGGAACTGAAGCTTTCTTT.

This clone was found once. V usage is TRBV27 and J usage is TRBJ2-6, with D perhaps TRBD1 (5 bases). The germline V and J ends were trimmed by 3 bases and 4 bases, with 16 bases remaining between them. Germline CDR1 is MNHEY and CDR2 is SMNVEV (reference sequence). This CDR3 region has 17 residues. The CDR3 sequence: CASSFLIQVPGANVLTF. The CDR3 DNA sequence: TGTGCCAGCAGTTTCCTTATACAGGTCCCCGGGGCCAACGTCCTGACTTTC.

The rearrangement uses TRBV6-4 and TRBJ2-1; TRBD2 aligns across 9 bases. Germline V lookup: CDR1 MRHNA, CDR2 SNTAGT. The CDR3 contains 17 residues. Trimming took 2 bases from V and 0 from J; bases not matched to a gene: 5. The CDR3 DNA follows: TGTGCCAGCAGTGACGAGGCTAGCGGGACCTCCTACAATGAGCAGTTCTTC. It is translated as CASSDEASGTSYNEQFF.